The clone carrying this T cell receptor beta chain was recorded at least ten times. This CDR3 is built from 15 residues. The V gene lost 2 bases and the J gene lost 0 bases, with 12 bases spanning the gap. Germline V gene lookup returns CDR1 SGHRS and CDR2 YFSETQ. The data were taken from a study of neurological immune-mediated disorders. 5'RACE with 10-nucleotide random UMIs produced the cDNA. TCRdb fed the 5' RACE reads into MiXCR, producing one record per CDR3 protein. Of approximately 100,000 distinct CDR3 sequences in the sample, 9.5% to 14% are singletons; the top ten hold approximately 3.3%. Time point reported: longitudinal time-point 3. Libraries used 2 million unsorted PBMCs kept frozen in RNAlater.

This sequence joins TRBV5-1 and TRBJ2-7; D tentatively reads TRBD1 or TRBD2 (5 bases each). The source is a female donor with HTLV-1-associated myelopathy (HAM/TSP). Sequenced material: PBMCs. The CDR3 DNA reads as TGCGCCAGCAGCTTAGGGACCGCGAGCTCCTACGAGCAGTACTTC. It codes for CASSLGTASSYEQYF.